Detailed here is one T cell receptor (beta chain). The CDR3 runs 14 residues. Losses at the gene ends were 7 bases for V and 5 bases for J; bases not matched to a gene: 7. Germline CDR1 LNHDA, CDR2 SQIVND (reference sequence). This entry is derived from a study of blood T cell repertoires in COVID-19. Clones were read by immunoSEQ multiplex PCR, and TCRdb kept only the in-frame ones, dropping some. Of roughly 100,000 clones listed, under 90% are singletons. J is TRBJ1-5 and V is TRBV19; the match to TRBD1 covers 8 bases. The sequence came from a human donor in a cohort sampled during active or convalescent COVID-19. The sequenced sample was peripheral blood. CDR3 sequence: CASIGTGSYQPQHF. The CDR3 bases are TGTGCCAGTATCGGGACAGGATCCTATCAGCCCCAGCATTTT.